Following are 23 T cell receptor beta chains from one sample sequenced in a study of brain T cells in children with intractable seizures. Repertoires were generated with immunoSEQ multiplex PCR, while TCRdb's copy carries only in-frame clones and drops some. The sample has roughly 110,000 clones, around 94% seen once. Sequences were derived from peripheral blood, sampled at surgery. The receptor set was obtained from a boy in the first two years of life with hemimegalencephaly and intractable seizures.

The chain joins TRBV12-3 or TRBV12-4 to TRBJ2-1; D possibly corresponds to TRBD1 (6 bases). The CDR3 totals 12 residues. V dropped 6 bases and J dropped 9 bases, with 12 bases sitting between them. The CDR3 coding sequence is TGTGCCAGCAGGCGCAGGGGAACTGAGCAGTTCTTC. Protein product: CASRRRGTEQFF.

This chain uses TRBV18 with TRBJ1-1; no clear D. The CDR3 spans 13 residues. Trimming cost V 3 bases and J 1 base, with 6 bases left between them. Looked up from germline, CDR1 is KGHSH and CDR2 is LQKENI. The CDR3 region is CASSPDQNTEAFF. DNA for the CDR3: TGTGCCAGCTCACCCGACCAGAACACTGAAGCTTTCTTT.

The rearrangement uses TRBV1 and TRBJ2-1; the table's D call of TRBD1 was not tested on the DNA. TRBV1 is marked as a pseudogene. This CDR3 has 13 residues. In nucleotides, the CDR3 is TGCACCAGCAGCCCCCTAGGGGCGGATGAGCAGTTCTTC. It specifies CTSSPLGADEQFF.

V is TRBV30 and J is TRBJ2-1; D is ambiguous. The CDR3 totals 11 residues. V was shortened by 2 bases and J by 12 bases, with 11 bases between the two germline ends. Germline values: CDR1 GTSNPN, CDR2 SVGIG (reference sequence). This CDR3 is CAWSSQVGQFF. CDR3 DNA sequence: TGTGCCTGGAGTAGCCAGGTTGGGCAGTTCTTC.

V gene TRBV28 combines with J gene TRBJ1-3; D is undetermined. V was cut by 5 bases and J by 7 bases, with 12 bases left in between. Germline CDR1 MDHEN, CDR2 SYDVKM. The CDR3 consists of 13 residues. CDR3 protein: CASSLPHGNTIYF. DNA of the CDR3: TGTGCCAGCAGTCTACCCCACGGGAACACCATATATTTT.

This chain connects TRBV11-3 to TRBJ2-6; D is uncertain. Germline V gene lookup returns CDR1 SGHNT and CDR2 YENEEA. The CDR3 runs to 13 residues. Trimming took off 5 bases at V and 4 bases at J, with 6 bases between the two ends. The CDR3: CASSPTGANVLTF. CDR3 in DNA: TGTGCCAGCAGCCCCACAGGGGCCAACGTCCTGACTTTC.

V is TRBV6-6 and J is TRBJ1-1; TRBD1 is a possible D gene (5 bases). Germline V gene data show CDR1 as MNHNY and CDR2 as SVGAGI (reference sequence). The CDR3 runs 13 residues. V was shortened by 2 bases and J by 4 bases, with 8 bases between the two germline ends. The DNA of the CDR3 is TGTGCCAGCAGTTACCTGGACACCACTGAAGCTTTCTTT. It specifies CASSYLDTTEAFF.

CDR3 protein: CASSQEYNWTAYFPSSYNEQFF. For the CDR3, the DNA is TGCGCCAGCAGCCAAGAATATAACTGGACAGCCTACTTCCCGAGCTCCTACAATGAGCAGTTCTTC. The V and J genes are TRBV4-3 and TRBJ2-1; D might be TRBD1 (6 bases). CDR3 length equals 22 residues. V was pared by 0 bases and J by 0 bases, with 27 bases between. Per germline, CDR1 LGHNA and CDR2 YSLEER.

The genes are TRBV6-5 and TRBJ2-1; tentative D call: TRBD2 (5 bases). The CDR3 has 13 residues. Germline V gene data show CDR1 as MNHEY and CDR2 as SVGAGI. V lost 6 bases to trimming and J lost 4 bases, with 10 bases between them. In DNA form, the CDR3 reads TGTGCCAGCAGCCGGGGTGTATACAATGAGCAGTTCTTC. Protein sequence: CASSRGVYNEQFF.

As concerns this clone: The sample contains more than one DNA sequence encoding this CDR3. The V and J genes are TRBV19 and TRBJ1-5, with unresolved D. The V end was cut by 1 base, the J end by 0 bases, with 7 bases between. There are 15 residues in the CDR3. Germline V gives CDR1 LNHDA, CDR2 SQIVND (reference sequence). The CDR3 reads CASSIVGGSNQPQHF. The CDR3, as DNA: TGTGCCAGTAGTATAGTGGGCGGTAGCAATCAGCCCCAGCATTTT.

The genes are TRBV7-2 and TRBJ2-3; 12 bases match TRBD1. The CDR3 totals 18 residues. The junction had 11 bases not matched to a gene; V was cut back by 7 bases and J by 0 bases. Germline CDR1 SGHTA, CDR2 FQGNSA. The CDR3 reads CASTDPGQGASSTDTQYF. CDR3 bases: TGTGCCAGCACCGACCCGGGACAGGGGGCCTCTAGCACAGATACGCAGTATTTT.

The genes are TRBV6-4 and TRBJ1-2; 7 bases fit TRBD1. Germline assignment: CDR1 MRHNA and CDR2 SNTAGT. The CDR3 has 15 amino acids. The V gene end was trimmed by 9 bases and the J gene end by 7 bases; junction bases not matched to a gene: 17. The CDR3, as DNA: TGTGCCAGTTGGTCTTTAACAGGGGCTTCTGGTGGCTACACCTTC. It encodes CASWSLTGASGGYTF.

J is TRBJ1-2 and V is TRBV9; no definite D call. CDR1 SGDLS and CDR2 YYNGEE come from the germline V gene. The CDR3 runs 14 residues. Trimming removed 3 bases from V and 2 bases from J, with 11 bases in between. The chain's CDR3 is CASSAVGLNYGYTF. CDR3 coding DNA: TGTGCCAGCAGCGCGGTAGGGCTGAACTATGGCTACACCTTC.

The chain couples TRBV6-6 to TRBJ2-7; D is unclear. The ends were cut back, 2 bases at V and 5 bases at J, with 16 bases in the middle. The CDR3 spans 15 residues. The germline CDR1 and CDR2 sequences are MNHNY and SVGAGI (reference sequence). CDR3: CASSYEVSASDEQYF. In DNA form, the CDR3 reads TGTGCCAGCAGTTACGAGGTCAGTGCCAGTGACGAGCAGTACTTC.

The genes are TRBV12-3 or TRBV12-4 and TRBJ2-7, with D unresolved. V lost 7 bases, J lost 6 bases, and 16 bases lay in between. The CDR3 extends over 13 amino acids. The CDR3 DNA sequence: TGTGCCAGCACCCTCGTGGAGTTCGGCGAGCAGTACTTC. This codes for CASTLVEFGEQYF.

A single count supports this clone. V usage is TRBV11-3 and J usage is TRBJ2-5, with TRBD1 identical over 9 bases. V gave up 7 bases and J gave up 5 bases; unmatched junction bases: 11. CDR1 and CDR2 from the germline V gene are SGHNT and YENEEA. This CDR3 region has 15 residues. The CDR3 DNA is TGTGCCAGCATCGCTACAGGGGGCGCACGGGAGACCCAGTACTTC. It is translated as CASIATGGARETQYF.

Only one count was recorded for this clone. The rearrangement joins TRBV6-5 to TRBJ2-1; TRBD2 matches at 7 bases. V shed 2 bases, J shed 4 bases, and the junction held 2 bases outside the gene matches. This CDR3 has 14 residues. Germline V lookup: CDR1 MNHEY, CDR2 SVGAGI. The CDR3: CASSYGGEYNEQFF. The DNA of the CDR3 is TGTGCCAGCAGTTACGGGGGGGAATACAATGAGCAGTTCTTC.

This chain uses TRBV28 with TRBJ2-3; TRBD2 matches 7 bases. CDR1 and CDR2 from the germline V gene are MDHEN and SYDVKM. Germline trimming cut 7 bases from V and 6 bases from J; bases unmatched to any gene: 16. The CDR3 runs 16 residues. The CDR3 reads CASTPGGLDSRDTQYF. The CDR3, as DNA: TGTGCCAGCACCCCCGGCGGACTAGATTCTCGGGATACGCAGTATTTT.

V usage is TRBV7-3 and J usage is TRBJ2-7; TRBD2 matches 10 bases. J gave up 5 bases and V 4 bases, and 5 bases lay outside the gene matches. This CDR3 comprises 14 residues. Germline CDR1 reads SGHTA; CDR2 reads FQGTGA. CDR3 loop: CASSSSGRGHEQYF. DNA for the CDR3: TGTGCCAGCAGCTCTAGCGGGAGAGGCCACGAGCAGTACTTC.

The chain carries TRBV27 and TRBJ2-7; perhaps TRBD1 as D (6 bases). The CDR3 contains 14 residues. Trimming took 3 bases from V and 0 from J, leaving 9 bases between them. The V gene's germline CDR1 is MNHEY and CDR2 SMNVEV (reference sequence). This chain's CDR3 is CASSFRGSSYEQYF. The CDR3 DNA follows: TGTGCCAGCAGTTTTAGGGGGAGCTCCTACGAGCAGTACTTC.

The sample holds one count of this clone. The V gene is TRBV27, the J gene TRBJ1-5, with 7 bases that match TRBD1. Trimming removed 4 bases from V and 3 bases from J; junction bases left unmatched: 6. Looked up from germline, CDR1 is MNHEY and CDR2 is SMNVEV (reference sequence). The CDR3 sequence is 15 residues long. CDR3 loop: CASSSGDSYNQPQHF. The CDR3 nucleotides are TGTGCCAGCAGTTCCGGGGACAGCTACAATCAGCCCCAGCATTTT.

The chain joins TRBV5-1 to TRBJ2-7; 10 nucleotides line up with TRBD1. Germline CDR1 SGHRS, CDR2 YFSETQ. The CDR3 loop spans 17 amino acids. V lost 2 bases to trimming and J lost 4 bases; unmatched junction nucleotides: 12. Here the CDR3 DNA reads TGCGCCAGCAGCTTCGGAGACCAGGGACAGGGGAAGTACGAGCAGTACTTC. As protein: CASSFGDQGQGKYEQYF.

This rearrangement joins TRBV7-3 to TRBJ2-7; 9 nucleotides agree with TRBD2. Trimming cost V 4 bases and J 5 bases; bases outside gene matches: 6. CDR3 length equals 14 residues. Germline CDR1 is SGHTA and CDR2 is FQGTGA. CDR3 sequence reads: CASSSLAGYHEQYF. CDR3 in DNA: TGTGCCAGCAGCTCCCTAGCGGGATACCACGAGCAGTACTTC. The full variable domain, rest sourced from reference TRBV7-3 and TRBJ2-7, is GAGVSQTPSNKVTEKGKYVELRCDPISGHTALYWYRQSLGQGPEFLIYFQGTGAADDSGLPNDRFFAVRPEGSVSTLKIQRTERGDSAVYLCASSSLAGYHEQYFGPGTRLTVT.